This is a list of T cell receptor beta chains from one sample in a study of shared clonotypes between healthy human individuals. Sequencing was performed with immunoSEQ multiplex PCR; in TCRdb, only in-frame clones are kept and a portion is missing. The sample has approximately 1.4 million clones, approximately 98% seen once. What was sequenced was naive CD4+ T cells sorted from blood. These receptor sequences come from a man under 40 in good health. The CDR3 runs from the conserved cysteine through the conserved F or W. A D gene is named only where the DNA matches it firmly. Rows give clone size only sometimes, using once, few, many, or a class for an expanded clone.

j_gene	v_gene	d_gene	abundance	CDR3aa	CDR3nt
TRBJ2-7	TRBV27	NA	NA	CASALVQGAEQYF	TGTGCCAGCGCCCTAGTCCAGGGAGCCGAGCAGTACTTC
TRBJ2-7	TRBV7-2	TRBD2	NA	CASSTLAGGSYEQYF	TGTGCCAGCAGCACTCTAGCGGGGGGCTCCTACGAGCAGTACTTC
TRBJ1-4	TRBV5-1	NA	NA	CASSLAVNEKLFF	TGCGCCAGCAGCTTGGCAGTAAATGAAAAACTGTTTTTT
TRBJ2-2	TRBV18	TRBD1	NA	CASSPPGTGNTGELFF	TGTGCCAGCTCACCACCGGGGACAGGGAACACCGGGGAGCTGTTTTTT
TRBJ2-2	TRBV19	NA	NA	CASRRTGELFF	TGTGCCAGTCGCCGCACCGGGGAGCTGTTTTTT
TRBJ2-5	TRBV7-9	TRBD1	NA	CASSQTPGTGPETQYF	TGTGCCAGCAGCCAAACCCCCGGGACAGGGCCGGAGACCCAGTACTTC
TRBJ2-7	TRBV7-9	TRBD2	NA	CASSNSGSYEQYF	TGTGCCAGCAGCAATAGCGGGAGCTACGAGCAGTACTTC
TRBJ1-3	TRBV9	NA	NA	CASSAPGTGNTIYF	TGTGCCAGCAGCGCGCCAGGTACTGGAAACACCATATATTTT
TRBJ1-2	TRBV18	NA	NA	CASLSAGVSNYGYTF	TGTGCCAGCTTATCCGCAGGGGTCTCTAACTATGGCTACACCTTC
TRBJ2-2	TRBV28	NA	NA	CASSNRGRGSVTGELFF	TGTGCCAGCAGCAACCGGGGCAGGGGATCGGTCACCGGGGAGCTGTTTTTT
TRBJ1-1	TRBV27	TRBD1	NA	CASSARQGWGANTEAFF	TGTGCCAGCAGTGCCCGACAGGGATGGGGGGCGAACACTGAAGCTTTCTTT
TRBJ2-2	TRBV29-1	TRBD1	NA	CSADGTGGYTGELFF	TGCAGCGCTGACGGGACAGGGGGTTACACCGGGGAGCTGTTTTTT
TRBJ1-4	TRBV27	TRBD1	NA	CASSSTGQGYEKLFF	TGTGCCAGCAGTTCTACGGGACAGGGTTATGAAAAACTGTTTTTT
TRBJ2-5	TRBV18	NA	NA	CASSPEQGPGTQYF	TGTGCCAGCTCCCCTGAACAGGGTCCGGGGACCCAGTACTTC
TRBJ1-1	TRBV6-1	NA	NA	CASSAGGRWGNTEAFF	TGTGCCAGCAGTGCCGGGGGCCGCTGGGGGAACACTGAAGCTTTCTTT
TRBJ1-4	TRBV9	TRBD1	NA	CASSDRDRANEKLFF	TGTGCCAGCAGCGACCGGGACAGAGCTAATGAAAAACTGTTTTTT
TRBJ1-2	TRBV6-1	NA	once	CASSESSEAGYTF	TGTGCCAGCAGTGAATCTAGCGAGGCGGGCTACACCTTC
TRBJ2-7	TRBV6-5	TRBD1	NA	CASRETGTGSYEQYF	TGTGCCAGCAGAGAGACCGGGACAGGCTCCTACGAGCAGTACTTC
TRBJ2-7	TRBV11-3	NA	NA	CASLLGGYEQYF	TGTGCCAGCCTTTTAGGGGGGTACGAGCAGTACTTC
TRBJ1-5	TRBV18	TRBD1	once	CASSATGRGQPQHF	TGTGCCAGCTCAGCGACAGGGAGGGGTCAGCCCCAGCATTTT
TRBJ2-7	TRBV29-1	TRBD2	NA	CSVESSQTGGLGQYF	TGCAGCGTTGAAAGCTCCCAGACGGGAGGGCTGGGGCAGTACTTC
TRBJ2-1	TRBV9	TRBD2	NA	CASSPTSTSGSLNEQFF	TGTGCCAGCAGCCCAACTTCGACTAGCGGGAGTCTAAATGAGCAGTTCTTC
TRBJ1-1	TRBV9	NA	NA	CASSVAGRATEAFF	TGTGCCAGCAGCGTAGCGGGCAGGGCCACTGAAGCTTTCTTT
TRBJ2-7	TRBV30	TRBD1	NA	CACRGLMGYEQYF	TGTGCCTGCAGGGGGTTGATGGGCTACGAGCAGTACTTC
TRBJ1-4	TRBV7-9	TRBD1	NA	CASSATGGSNEKLFF	TGTGCCAGCAGTGCCACAGGGGGCTCAAATGAAAAACTGTTTTTT
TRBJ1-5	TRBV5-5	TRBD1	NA	CASRPGTGVNGNQPQHF	TGTGCCAGCAGGCCCGGGACAGGGGTTAATGGCAATCAGCCCCAGCATTTT
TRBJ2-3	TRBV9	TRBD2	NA	CASSISGREGTQYF	TGTGCCAGCAGCATTAGCGGGAGGGAGGGAACGCAGTATTTT
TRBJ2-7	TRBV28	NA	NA	CASSLPGSSSYEQYF	TGTGCCAGCAGTTTACCGGGGTCGAGCTCCTACGAGCAGTACTTC
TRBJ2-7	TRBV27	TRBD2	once	CASSLSGLATAYEQYF	TGTGCCAGCAGTTTGAGCGGACTAGCCACAGCCTACGAGCAGTACTTC
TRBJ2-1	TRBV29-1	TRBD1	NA	CSVRDRGAYNEQFF	TGCAGCGTTCGGGACAGGGGGGCCTACAATGAGCAGTTCTTC
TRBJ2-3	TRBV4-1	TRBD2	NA	CASSQDRLAGVADTQYF	TGCGCCAGCAGCCAAGATCGCCTAGCGGGAGTGGCAGATACGCAGTATTTT
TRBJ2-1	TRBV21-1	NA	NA	CASSKEVKRSSYNEQFF	TGTGCCAGCAGCAAAGAAGTGAAACGGAGCTCCTACAATGAGCAGTTCTTC
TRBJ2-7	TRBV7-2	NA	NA	CASSLTGADEQYF	TGTGCCAGCAGCTTAACAGGAGCAGACGAGCAGTACTTC
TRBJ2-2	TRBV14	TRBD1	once	CASSQRTGAGTGELFF	TGTGCCAGCAGCCAAAGGACAGGGGCAGGCACCGGGGAGCTGTTTTTT
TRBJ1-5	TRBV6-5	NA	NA	CASSPDRNQPQHF	TGTGCCAGCAGTCCCGACAGAAATCAGCCCCAGCATTTT